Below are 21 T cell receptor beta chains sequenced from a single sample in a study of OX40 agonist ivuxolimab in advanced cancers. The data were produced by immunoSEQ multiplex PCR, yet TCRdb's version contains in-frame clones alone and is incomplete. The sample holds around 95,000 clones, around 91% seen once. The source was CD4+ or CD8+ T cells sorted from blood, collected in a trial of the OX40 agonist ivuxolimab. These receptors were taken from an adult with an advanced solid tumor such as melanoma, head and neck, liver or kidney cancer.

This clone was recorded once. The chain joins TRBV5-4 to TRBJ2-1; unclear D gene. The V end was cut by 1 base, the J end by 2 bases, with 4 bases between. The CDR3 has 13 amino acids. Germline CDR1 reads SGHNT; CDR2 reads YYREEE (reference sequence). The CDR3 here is CASSLRTYNEQFF. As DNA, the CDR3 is TGTGCCAGCAGCTTGCGGACCTACAATGAGCAGTTCTTC.

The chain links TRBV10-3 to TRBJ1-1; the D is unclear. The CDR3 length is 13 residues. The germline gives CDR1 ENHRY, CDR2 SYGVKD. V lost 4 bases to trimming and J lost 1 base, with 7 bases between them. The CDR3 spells CAISGLPNTEAFF. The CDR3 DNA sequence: TGTGCCATCAGTGGGCTTCCGAACACTGAAGCTTTCTTT.

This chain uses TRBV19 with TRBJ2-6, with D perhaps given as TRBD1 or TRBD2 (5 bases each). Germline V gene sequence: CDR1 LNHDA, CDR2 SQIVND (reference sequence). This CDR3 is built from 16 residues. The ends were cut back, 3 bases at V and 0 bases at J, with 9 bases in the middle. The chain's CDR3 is CASSITGGSGANVLTF. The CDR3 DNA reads TGTGCCAGTAGTATCACTGGGGGCTCTGGGGCCAACGTCCTGACTTTC.

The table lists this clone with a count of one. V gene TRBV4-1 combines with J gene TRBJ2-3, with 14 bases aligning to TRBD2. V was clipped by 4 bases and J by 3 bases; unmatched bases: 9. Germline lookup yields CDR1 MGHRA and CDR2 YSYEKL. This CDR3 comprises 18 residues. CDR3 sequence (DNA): TGCGCCAGCAGCCTAGGGACTAGCGGGAGTTTTGGGACAGATACGCAGTATTTT. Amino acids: CASSLGTSGSFGTDTQYF.

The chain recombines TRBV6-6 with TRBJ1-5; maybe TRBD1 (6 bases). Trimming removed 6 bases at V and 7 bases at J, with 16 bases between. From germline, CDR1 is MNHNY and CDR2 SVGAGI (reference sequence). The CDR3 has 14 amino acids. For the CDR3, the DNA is TGTGCCAGCAGCCTCAGGGGTTCGGGCCAGCCCCAGCATTTT. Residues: CASSLRGSGQPQHF.

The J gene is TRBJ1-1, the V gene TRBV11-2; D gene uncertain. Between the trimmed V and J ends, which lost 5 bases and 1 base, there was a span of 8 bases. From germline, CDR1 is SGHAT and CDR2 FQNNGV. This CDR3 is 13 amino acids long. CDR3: CASSRRGNTEAFF. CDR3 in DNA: TGTGCCAGCAGCCGACGGGGGAACACTGAAGCTTTCTTT.

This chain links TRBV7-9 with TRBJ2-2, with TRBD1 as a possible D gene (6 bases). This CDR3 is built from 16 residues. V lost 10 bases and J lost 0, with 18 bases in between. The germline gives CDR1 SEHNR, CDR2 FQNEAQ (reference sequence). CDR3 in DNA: TGTGCCACCGTCGAGGGGGTTACCGCGAACACCGGGGAGCTGTTTTTT. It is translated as CATVEGVTANTGELFF.

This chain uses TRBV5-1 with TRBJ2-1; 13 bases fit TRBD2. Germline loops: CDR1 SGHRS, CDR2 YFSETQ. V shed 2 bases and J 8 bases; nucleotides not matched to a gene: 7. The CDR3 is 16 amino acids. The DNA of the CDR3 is TGCGCCAGCAGCTTAAAACTAGCGGGGGGGCTCCATGAGCAGTTCTTC. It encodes CASSLKLAGGLHEQFF.

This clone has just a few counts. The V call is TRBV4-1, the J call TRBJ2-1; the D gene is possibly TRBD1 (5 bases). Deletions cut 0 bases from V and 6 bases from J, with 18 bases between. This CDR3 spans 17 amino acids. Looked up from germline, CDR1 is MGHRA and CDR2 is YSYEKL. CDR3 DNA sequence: TGCGCCAGCAGCCAAGATAACGGGTTAGGGGCAGCCAATGAGCAGTTCTTC. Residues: CASSQDNGLGAANEQFF.

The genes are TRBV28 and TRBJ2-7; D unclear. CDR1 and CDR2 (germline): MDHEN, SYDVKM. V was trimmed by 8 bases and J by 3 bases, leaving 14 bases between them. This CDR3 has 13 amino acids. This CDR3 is CASSRILNYEQYF. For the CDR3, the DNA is TGTGCCAGCTCTCGCATACTTAACTACGAGCAGTACTTC.

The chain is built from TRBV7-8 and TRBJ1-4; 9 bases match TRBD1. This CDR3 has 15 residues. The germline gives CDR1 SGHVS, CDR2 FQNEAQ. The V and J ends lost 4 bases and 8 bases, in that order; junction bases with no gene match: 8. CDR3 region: CASSSGQGGREKLFF. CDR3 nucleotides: TGTGCCAGCAGCTCGGGACAGGGAGGAAGGGAAAAACTGTTTTTT.

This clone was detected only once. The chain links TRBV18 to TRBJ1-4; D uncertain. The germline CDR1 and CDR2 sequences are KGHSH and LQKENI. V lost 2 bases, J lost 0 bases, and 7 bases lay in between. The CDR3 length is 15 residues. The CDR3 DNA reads TGTGCCAGCTCACCAAGACCTGCAACTAATGAAAAACTGTTTTTT. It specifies CASSPRPATNEKLFF.

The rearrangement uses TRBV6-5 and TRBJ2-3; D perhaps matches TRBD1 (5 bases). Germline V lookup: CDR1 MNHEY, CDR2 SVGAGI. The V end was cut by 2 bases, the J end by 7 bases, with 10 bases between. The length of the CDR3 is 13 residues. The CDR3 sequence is CASSYTQAHTQYF. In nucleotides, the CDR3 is TGTGCCAGCAGTTACACACAGGCTCATACGCAGTATTTT.

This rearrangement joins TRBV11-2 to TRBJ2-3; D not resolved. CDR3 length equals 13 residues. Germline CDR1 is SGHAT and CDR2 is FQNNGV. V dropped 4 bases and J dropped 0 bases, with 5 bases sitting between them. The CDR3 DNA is TGTGCCAGCAGCTCAGGTAGCACAGATACGCAGTATTTT. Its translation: CASSSGSTDTQYF.

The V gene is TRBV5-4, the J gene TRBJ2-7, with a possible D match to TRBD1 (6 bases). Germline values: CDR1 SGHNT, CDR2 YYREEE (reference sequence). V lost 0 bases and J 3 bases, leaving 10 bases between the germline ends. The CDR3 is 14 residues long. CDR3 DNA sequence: TGTGCCAGCAGCTTGGCAGCAGGGGACTACGAGCAGTACTTC. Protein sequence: CASSLAAGDYEQYF. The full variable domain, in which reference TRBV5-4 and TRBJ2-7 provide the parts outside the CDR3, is ETGVTQSPTHLIKTRGQQVTLRCSSQSGHNTVSWYQQALGQGPQFIFQYYREEENGRGNFPPRFSGLQFPNYSSELNVNALELDDSALYLCASSLAAGDYEQYFGPGTRLTVT.

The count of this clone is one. The DNA of the CDR3 is TGTGCCAGCAGCTTGGGTGGACAGGGGAACACTGAAGCTTTCTTT. It is translated as CASSLGGQGNTEAFF. V gene TRBV5-4 combines with J gene TRBJ1-1, with 8 bases that match TRBD1. Germline assignment: CDR1 SGHNT and CDR2 YYREEE (reference sequence). This CDR3 comprises 15 residues. V gave up 0 bases and J gave up 1 base; unmatched junction bases: 2.

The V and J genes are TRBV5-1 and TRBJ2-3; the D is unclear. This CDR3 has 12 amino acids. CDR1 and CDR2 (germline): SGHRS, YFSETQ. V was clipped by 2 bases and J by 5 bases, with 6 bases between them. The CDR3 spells CASSLGGDTQYF. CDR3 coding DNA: TGCGCCAGCAGCTTAGGCGGAGATACGCAGTATTTT.

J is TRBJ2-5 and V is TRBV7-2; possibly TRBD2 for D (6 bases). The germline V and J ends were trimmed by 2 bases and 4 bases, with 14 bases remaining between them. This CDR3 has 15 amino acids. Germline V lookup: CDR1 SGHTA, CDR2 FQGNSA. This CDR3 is CASSLILQGGETQYF. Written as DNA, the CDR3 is TGTGCCAGCAGCTTAATTCTCCAGGGAGGAGAGACCCAGTACTTC.

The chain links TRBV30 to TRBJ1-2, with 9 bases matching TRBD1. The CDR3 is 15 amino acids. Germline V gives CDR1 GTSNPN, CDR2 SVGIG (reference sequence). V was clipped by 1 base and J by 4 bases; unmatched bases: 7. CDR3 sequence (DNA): TGTGCCTGGAGTGCCCCAAGGACAGGGGCCTATGGCTACACCTTC. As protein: CAWSAPRTGAYGYTF.

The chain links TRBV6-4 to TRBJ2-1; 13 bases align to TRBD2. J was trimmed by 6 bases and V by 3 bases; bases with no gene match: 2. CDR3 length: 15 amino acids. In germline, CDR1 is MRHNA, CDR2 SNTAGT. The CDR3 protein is CASSELAGGLNEQFF. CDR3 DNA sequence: TGTGCCAGCAGTGAACTAGCGGGGGGGCTCAATGAGCAGTTCTTC.

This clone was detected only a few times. This CDR3 is CSARDRGQRGYTF. The CDR3 nucleotides are TGCAGCGCCCGAGACAGGGGGCAAAGAGGCTACACCTTC. This chain links TRBV29-1 with TRBJ1-2, with TRBD1 matching over 10 bases. Trimming removed 7 bases from V and 8 bases from J; junction bases left unmatched: 10. CDR3 length: 13 amino acids. Per the germline V gene, CDR1 is SQVTM and CDR2 is ANQGSEA.